These T cell receptor beta chains were read from a single sample in a study of CD8+CD57+ T cells in acquired aplastic anemia. TCRdb itself ran the reads through MiXCR, one entry per CDR3 protein. Seen here are about 400,000 distinct CDR3 sequences, about two thirds observed once, and the top ten hold 3.5% to 4.5%. Material: sorted CD4+, CD8+, or CD8+CD57+ T cells (not recorded which) from PBMCs. The receptors originated from a human donor in good health, serving as a control. Each CDR3 is given with its conserved first and last residue. The D gene is left open where the match is weak. Size is omitted from some rows. Given values are once, few, many or a class for expanded clones.

size: NA
J: TRBJ1-1
V: TRBV5-4
length: 13
D: NA
DNA: TGTGCCAGCAGCGGTAGCGGGGGGACCGAAGCTTTCTTT
CDR3: CASSGSGGTEAFF

size: NA
J: TRBJ2-1
V: TRBV15
length: 17
D: NA
DNA: TGTGCCACCAGCAGAGATAAGGGGTTAGGTGGACACAATGAGCAGTTCTTC
CDR3: CATSRDKGLGGHNEQFF

size: NA
J: TRBJ1-2
V: TRBV12-3/TRBV12-4
length: 11
D: NA
DNA: TGTGCCAGCACTGGCAGGTCCGGCTACACCTTC
CDR3: CASTGRSGYTF

size: NA
J: TRBJ1-5
V: TRBV7-6
length: 15
D: NA
DNA: TGTGCCAGCAGCTCGACGACTAGCGGGGGGGCTAGCCAGCATTTT
CDR3: CASSSTTSGGASQHF

size: NA
J: TRBJ2-7
V: TRBV13
length: 12
D: NA
DNA: TGTGCCAGCAGCTCTACCACCTACGAGCAGTACTTC
CDR3: CASSSTTYEQYF

size: NA
J: TRBJ1-5
V: TRBV9
length: 16
D: NA
DNA: TGTGCCAGCAGCGTAGGGGAAGGGCCAACCTATGGCTCCCAGCATTTT
CDR3: CASSVGEGPTYGSQHF

size: NA
J: TRBJ2-1
V: TRBV7-3
length: 15
D: NA
DNA: TGTGCCAGCAGCTTGCAGGGGGGTGGGTGGGATGAGCAGTTCTTC
CDR3: CASSLQGGGWDEQFF

size: NA
J: TRBJ2-5
V: TRBV19
length: 8
D: NA
DNA: TGTGCCAGTAAGGCCCAGTACTTC
CDR3: CASKAQYF

size: few
J: TRBJ1-5
V: TRBV7-2
length: 13
D: NA
DNA: TGTGCCAGCAGCCAAGACGGAGATCAGCCCCAGCATTTT
CDR3: CASSQDGDQPQHF

size: few
J: TRBJ2-5
V: TRBV19
length: 15
D: NA
DNA: TGTGCCAGTAGTATCTTAGGGAAACATCAAGAGACCCAGTACTTC
CDR3: CASSILGKHQETQYF

size: many
J: TRBJ1-2
V: TRBV10-3
length: 14
D: TRBD1
DNA: TGTGCCATCAGTGATCAGGGGGCTGAAGATGGCTACACCTTC
CDR3: CAISDQGAEDGYTF

size: NA
J: TRBJ2-7
V: TRBV7-4
length: 13
D: NA
DNA: TGCGCCAGCAGCTTAGCGCAGGGCAGCGGGCAGTACTTC
CDR3: CASSLAQGSGQYF

size: NA
J: TRBJ1-1
V: TRBV20-1
length: 14
D: TRBD1
DNA: TGCAGTGCTAGACCTGCACAGGGGGGCACTGAAGCTTTCTTT
CDR3: CSARPAQGGTEAFF

size: NA
J: TRBJ2-5
V: TRBV2
length: 13
D: NA
DNA: TGTGCCAGCAGCGTACAGTTGAAAAATGAAGCGTTCTTT
CDR3: CASSVQLKNEAFF

size: once
J: TRBJ2-1
V: TRBV20-1
length: 16
D: TRBD2
DNA: TGCAGTGCTAGAGATTCTAGCGGGGGGGCCACGAAGGAGCAGTTCTTC
CDR3: CSARDSSGGATKEQFF

size: NA
J: TRBJ1-5
V: TRBV19
length: 17
D: TRBD1
DNA: TGTGCCAGTACCCACTCGGGGGACAGGGAGTTTGGTCAGCCCCAGCATTTT
CDR3: CASTHSGDREFGQPQHF

size: NA
J: TRBJ2-1
V: TRBV7-3
length: 12
D: NA
DNA: TGTGCCACCAGTGAAGCCGAGACAGAGCAGTTCTTC
CDR3: CATSEAETEQFF

size: many
J: TRBJ1-3
V: TRBV12-3/TRBV12-4
length: 13
D: NA
DNA: TGTGCCAGCAGTTTGACGGCCAGCGGCCCCATATATTTT
CDR3: CASSLTASGPIYF

size: NA
J: TRBJ2-2
V: TRBV9
length: 14
D: NA
DNA: NA
CDR3: CASSVAPGIAEKLF

size: NA
J: TRBJ2-1
V: TRBV7-2
length: 14
D: TRBD2
DNA: TGTGCCAGCAGCATAACTAGCGGGGGTGGTGAGCAGTTCTTC
CDR3: CASSITSGGGEQFF

size: NA
J: TRBJ2-3
V: TRBV7-2
length: 16
D: NA
DNA: TGTGCCAGCAGCTATAGGCCGGGGCTCGGGGATGGTACGCAGTATTTT
CDR3: CASSYRPGLGDGTQYF

size: NA
J: TRBJ2-7
V: TRBV19
length: 13
D: NA
DNA: TGTGCCACCAGTGCGTTCCGTTCCCTCGAGCAGTACTTC
CDR3: CATSAFRSLEQYF

size: NA
J: TRBJ2-1
V: TRBV5-1
length: 17
D: TRBD2
DNA: TGTGCCAGCAGCTTGGTAACTAGCGGGGGGGCAAACAATGAGCAGTTCTTC
CDR3: CASSLVTSGGANNEQFF

size: few
J: TRBJ2-7
V: TRBV19
length: 15
D: NA
DNA: TGTGCCAGTAGTGCGTACAGTGGACCGAGCTACGAGCAGTACTTC
CDR3: CASSAYSGPSYEQYF

size: once
J: TRBJ2-5
V: TRBV7-3
length: 15
D: TRBD2
DNA: TGTGCCAGCAGCAACCTGGCGGGGGGCGGTGAGACCCAGTACTTC
CDR3: CASSNLAGGGETQYF

size: NA
J: TRBJ2-6
V: TRBV11-1
length: 18
D: TRBD1
DNA: TGTGCCAGCAGCACGGGACAGGGTTTCACCTCTGGGGCCAACGTCCTGACTTTC
CDR3: CASSTGQGFTSGANVLTF

size: NA
J: TRBJ1-2
V: TRBV12-3/TRBV12-4
length: 14
D: TRBD1
DNA: TGTGCCAGCAGTTTCGACAGGGTTATCTATGGCTACACCTTC
CDR3: CASSFDRVIYGYTF

size: NA
J: TRBJ2-7
V: TRBV6-5
length: 14
D: NA
DNA: TGTGCCAGCAGTTACGGGGCAGCTTCCTACGAGCAGTACTTC
CDR3: CASSYGAASYEQYF

size: few
J: TRBJ2-5
V: TRBV7-2
length: 8
D: NA
DNA: TGTGCTAGCAGCTCCCAGTACTTC
CDR3: CASSSQYF

size: NA
J: TRBJ2-5
V: TRBV20-1
length: 13
D: NA
DNA: TGCAGTGCTAGGTCTGTGGAACTGGGCCCCCAGTACTTC
CDR3: CSARSVELGPQYF

size: NA
J: TRBJ1-2
V: TRBV29-1
length: 11
D: NA
DNA: TGCAGTGCTGAATTGACCTACGGCTACACCTTC
CDR3: CSAELTYGYTF

size: NA
J: TRBJ2-7
V: TRBV5-1
length: 12
D: NA
DNA: TGCGCCAGCAGCGCGGACACTTCCCAAGAGTACTTC
CDR3: CASSADTSQEYF

size: once
J: TRBJ2-7
V: TRBV19
length: 15
D: NA
DNA: TGTGCCAGTAGCATTGGGGGCTCTGGGGCCTACGTCCTGTACTTC
CDR3: CASSIGGSGAYVLYF

size: many
J: TRBJ2-3
V: TRBV7-6
length: 18
D: NA
DNA: TGTGCCAGCAGCTTAAACCGGGGGGCCCTAGAAAGCACAGATACGCAGTATTTT
CDR3: CASSLNRGALESTDTQYF

size: NA
J: TRBJ1-1
V: TRBV2
length: 11
D: TRBD1
DNA: TGTGCCAGCAGCACGGACAGGGAAGCTTTCTTT
CDR3: CASSTDREAFF

size: NA
J: TRBJ1-1
V: TRBV7-3
length: 15
D: NA
DNA: TGTGCCAGCAGCACGACAGGAGCAACGTGTGGGACCGGATTCTTT
CDR3: CASSTTGATCGTGFF

size: many
J: TRBJ1-1
V: TRBV29-1
length: 13
D: TRBD1
DNA: TGCAGCGCCACCGGGACAGTGAACACTGAAGCTTTCTTT
CDR3: CSATGTVNTEAFF

size: NA
J: TRBJ2-7
V: TRBV7-2
length: 12
D: NA
DNA: TGTGCCAGCAGCTTGGGCAGTAACGGGCAGTACTTC
CDR3: CASSLGSNGQYF

size: NA
J: TRBJ2-7
V: TRBV10-1
length: 17
D: NA
DNA: TGCGCCAGCAGAGAGACCCTACTGGGACAAGCTCCCTACGAGCTGTACTTC
CDR3: CASRETLLGQAPYELYF

size: NA
J: TRBJ1-1
V: TRBV29-1
length: 12
D: TRBD1
DNA: TGCAGCGGGGGACAGGGAAACACTGAAGCTTTCTTT
CDR3: CSGGQGNTEAFF

size: many
J: TRBJ2-5
V: TRBV4-3
length: 15
D: NA
DNA: TGCGCCAGCAGCCAGGGGCTAGCGACCCAAGAGACCCAGTACTTC
CDR3: CASSQGLATQETQYF

size: NA
J: TRBJ2-1
V: TRBV2
length: 15
D: NA
DNA: TGTGCCAGCATTAAGGACACCCCCTCCTACAATGAGCAGTTCTTC
CDR3: CASIKDTPSYNEQFF

size: NA
J: TRBJ1-4
V: TRBV5-1
length: 13
D: NA
DNA: TGCGCCAGCAGCGCACTTAGTGGTGGAAAACTGTTTTTT
CDR3: CASSALSGGKLFF

size: NA
J: TRBJ2-7
V: TRBV11-2
length: 14
D: NA
DNA: TGTGCCAGCAGCTTAAGAGGGGCAGGTAACGAGCAGTACTTC
CDR3: CASSLRGAGNEQYF

size: NA
J: TRBJ2-7
V: TRBV7-2
length: 14
D: NA
DNA: TGTGCCAGCAGCTTTGGCACGAACCAAGACGCCCAGTACTTC
CDR3: CASSFGTNQDAQYF

size: NA
J: TRBJ2-7
V: TRBV11-3
length: 16
D: NA
DNA: TGTGCCAGCAGCCTCATCGGCGGATCGTTGGCCTACGAGCAGTACTTC
CDR3: CASSLIGGSLAYEQYF

size: NA
J: TRBJ1-2
V: TRBV12-3/TRBV12-4
length: 14
D: NA
DNA: TGTGCCAGCAGACCCGCCGCAGGGCACTATGGCTACACCTTC
CDR3: CASRPAAGHYGYTF

size: NA
J: TRBJ2-7
V: TRBV19
length: 17
D: NA
DNA: TGTGCCAGTAGTATAGAGATTACGGGCGGGGTGTCCTACGAGCAGTACTTC
CDR3: CASSIEITGGVSYEQYF

size: many
J: TRBJ1-6
V: TRBV5-5
length: 14
D: NA
DNA: TGTGCCAGCAGCTTGGCAATTTCGGATTCACCCCTCCACTTT
CDR3: CASSLAISDSPLHF

size: NA
J: TRBJ2-1
V: TRBV7-2
length: 18
D: NA
DNA: TGTGCCAGCAGCTTATTGTGTGGCGGGACACGCACCAACAATGAGCAGTTCTTC
CDR3: CASSLLCGGTRTNNEQFF

size: many
J: TRBJ1-1
V: TRBV6-1
length: 14
D: NA
DNA: TGTGCCAGCAGTGAAGGGGACATCGGCACTGAAGCTTTCTTT
CDR3: CASSEGDIGTEAFF

size: NA
J: TRBJ2-1
V: TRBV11-2
length: 15
D: NA
DNA: TGTGCCAGCAGCTCCGTGTGGGGCGCCTACAATGAGCAGTTCTTC
CDR3: CASSSVWGAYNEQFF

size: NA
J: TRBJ2-7
V: TRBV7-2
length: 13
D: NA
DNA: TGTGCCAGCAGCGTGATGGGGGACTACGAGCAGTACTTC
CDR3: CASSVMGDYEQYF

size: NA
J: TRBJ1-2
V: TRBV9
length: 16
D: NA
DNA: TGTGCCAGCGGCGTACCATCGGGGGGCCTAAGTGTTGAGCAGATCTTC
CDR3: CASGVPSGGLSVEQIF

size: few
J: TRBJ2-1
V: TRBV29-1
length: 15
D: NA
DNA: TGCAGCGTTGAAGAAGGGCAGGGGATCGGGAATGAGCAGTTCTTC
CDR3: CSVEEGQGIGNEQFF